This T cell receptor (beta chain) was identified in a study of control samples from healthy donors and cancer patients. Libraries were prepared by immunoSEQ multiplex PCR; TCRdb keeps only in-frame clonotypes and omits some of them. Of more than 95,000 clones listed, over 85% were seen once; the top ten hold about 2.8%. The trim removed 5 bases at V and 4 bases at J, leaving 6 bases unmatched. Germline V gives CDR1 SGHTA, CDR2 FQGTGA. The CDR3 extends over 15 amino acids. This TCR derives from a man aged 25 to 40 in good health. J is TRBJ2-3 and V is TRBV7-3, with 10 bases matching TRBD1. The sequenced sample was blood. This CDR3 is CASSPGTGEPDTQYF. The DNA for the CDR3 is TGTGCCAGCAGCCCTGGGACAGGGGAGCCAGATACGCAGTATTTT.